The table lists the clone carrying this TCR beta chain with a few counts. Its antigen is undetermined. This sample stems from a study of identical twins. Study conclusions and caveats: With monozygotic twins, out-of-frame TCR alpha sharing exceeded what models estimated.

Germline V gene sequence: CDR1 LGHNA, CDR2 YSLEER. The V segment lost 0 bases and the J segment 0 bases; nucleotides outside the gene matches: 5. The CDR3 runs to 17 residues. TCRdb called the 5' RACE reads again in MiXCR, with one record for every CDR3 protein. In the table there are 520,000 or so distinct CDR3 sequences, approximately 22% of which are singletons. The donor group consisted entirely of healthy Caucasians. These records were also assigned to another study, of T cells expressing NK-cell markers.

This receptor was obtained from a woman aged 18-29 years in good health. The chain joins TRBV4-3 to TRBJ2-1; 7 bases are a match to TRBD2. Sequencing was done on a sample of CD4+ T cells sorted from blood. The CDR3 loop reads CASSQDGGGSSYNEQFF. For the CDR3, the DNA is TGCGCCAGCAGCCAAGATGGGGGGGGGAGCTCCTACAATGAGCAGTTCTTC.